This entry is about one T cell receptor beta chain. The target antigen is unknown. Germline lookup yields CDR1 SGHDN and CDR2 FVKESK. V lost 0 bases and J lost 5, with 18 bases in between. This CDR3 is built from 17 residues. The data were taken from a study of glioma-infiltrating T cells after dendritic cell vaccination. Notes on the study in general: Longer survival after dendritic cell vaccination followed higher pretreatment TIL content.

TCRB CDR3 was amplified from 2 ug genomic DNA or less. The PCR used 60 V beta and 13 J beta primers. Profiling relied on immunoSEQ multiplex PCR, and the TCRdb table lists in-frame clones only, not all of them. This sample has approximately 60,000 clones, with around nine tenths found just once. Time point given: after dendritic cell vaccination, including at tumor progression/relapse. Selection required adequate fresh-frozen tumor tissue plus more than two years' survival data. This receptor was obtained from a human donor with glioblastoma. Source: blood, taken after dendritic cell vaccination. J is TRBJ2-3 and V is TRBV14; D is undetermined. The CDR3 reads CASSQDPSVTLEDTQYF. The CDR3 DNA is TGTGCCAGCAGCCAAGATCCCAGCGTAACTTTGGAAGATACGCAGTATTTT. Drawing the rest from reference TRBV14 and TRBJ2-3, the complete variable domain is EAGVTQFPSHSVIEKGQTVTLRCDPISGHDNLYWYRRVMGKEIKFLLHFVKESKQDESGMPNNRFLAERTGGTYSTLKVQPAELEDSGVYFCASSQDPSVTLEDTQYFGPGTRLTVL.